Listed below are T cell receptor beta chains from one sample, sequenced in a study of radiotherapy plus CTLA-4 blockade in lung cancer. Sequencing used immunoSEQ multiplex PCR; TCRdb keeps in-frame clones, though not all of them. This sample has tens of thousands of clones, with roughly 78% found just once. The sequences come from peripheral blood, collected from a patient treated with radiotherapy plus ipilimumab. These receptors were taken from a human donor with non-small cell lung cancer who had a complete response to radiotherapy plus ipilimumab. The CDR3 runs from the conserved cysteine through the conserved F or W. Each record gives: V gene, D gene, clone size, J gene, CDR3 DNA, CDR3 protein. A D gene is named only where the DNA matches it firmly. Size is omitted from some rows. Given values are once, few, many or a class for expanded clones.

TRBV29-1	-	-	TRBJ2-2	TGCAGCGTTGAAGGGACCGGCAACGGGGAGCTGTTTTTT	CSVEGTGNGELFF
TRBV7-2	-	-	TRBJ2-5	TGTGCCAGCAGCCCCGGGTCGGAGACCCAGTACTTC	CASSPGSETQYF
TRBV7-9	-	-	TRBJ2-3	TGTGCCAGCAGCTTAGCGGGGACGTCGGAGGGGTACACAGATACGCAGTATTTT	CASSLAGTSEGYTDTQYF
TRBV7-2	TRBD1	-	TRBJ2-3	TGTGCCAGCAGCCGGGACAGGGGTGCAGATACGCAGTATTTT	CASSRDRGADTQYF
TRBV7-9	-	-	TRBJ2-1	TGTGCCAGCAGCGTGTGGCAGGGGCGCACTCACCTAACCAATGAGCAGTTCTTC	CASSVWQGRTHLTNEQFF
TRBV5-6	TRBD1	few	TRBJ1-1	TGTGCCAGCAGCTTTACTAGTAGGACAGGTGGAGCTTTCTTT	CASSFTSRTGGAFF
TRBV29-1	-	-	TRBJ2-7	TGCAGCGTTGCGGCAGGGGAATATTACGAGCAGTACTTC	CSVAAGEYYEQYF
TRBV30	TRBD1	once	TRBJ1-3	TGTGCCTGGGAGAGGGACAGTATCTCTGGAAACACCATATATTTT	CAWERDSISGNTIYF
TRBV18	TRBD1	-	TRBJ1-1	TGTGCCAGCTCACTTGGACAGGGAGGCTTGAACACTGAAGCTTTCTTT	CASSLGQGGLNTEAFF
TRBV4-3	-	-	TRBJ2-1	TGCGCCAGCAGCCAAGATCCAGGGGTAAACAATGAGCAGTTCTTC	CASSQDPGVNNEQFF
TRBV4-3	-	once	TRBJ2-3	TGCGCCAGCAGCCAAGATGGAAGGGCGGCGCAGTATTTT	CASSQDGRAAQYF
TRBV12-5	-	once	TRBJ2-5	TGTGCTAGTGGTTTGGGGGGGGCAGGGGAGACCCAGTACTTC	CASGLGGAGETQYF
TRBV28	-	-	TRBJ2-3	TGTGCCAGCAGCCGATATTGGGGCGGGGTTAGCACAGATACGCAGTATTTT	CASSRYWGGVSTDTQYF
TRBV7-7	-	-	TRBJ2-5	TGTGCTAGCAGCTCCGTGGGGGCCCCGATGGAGACCCAGTACTTC	CASSSVGAPMETQYF
TRBV27	-	-	TRBJ2-1	TGTGCCAGCAGTTTAGGGGAGAATGAGCAGTTCTTC	CASSLGENEQFF
TRBV10-3	TRBD1	-	TRBJ2-3	TGTGCCATCAGTGAGTCCCCGAGGGGGCCCCCGGCAGATACGCAGTATTTT	CAISESPRGPPADTQYF
TRBV5-1	TRBD2	-	TRBJ2-3	TGCGCCAGCAGCTTCACTACTAGCGCAGGCACAGATACACAGTATTTT	CASSFTTSAGTDTQYF
TRBV11-2	-	-	TRBJ2-5	TGTGCCAGCAGGAGGACAGCCCAAGAGACCCAGTACTTC	CASRRTAQETQYF
TRBV7-8	TRBD1	-	TRBJ1-1	TGTGCCAGCAGAACAGATTTCAGGGGGGACACTGAAGCTTTCTTT	CASRTDFRGDTEAFF
TRBV18	-	-	TRBJ1-1	TGTGCCAGCTCACCATCAGGGGACACTGAAGCTTTCTTT	CASSPSGDTEAFF
TRBV29-1	-	-	TRBJ1-6	TGCAGCGTCAGGACGGCTAGCTCCTATAATTCACCCCTCCACTTT	CSVRTASSYNSPLHF
TRBV28	-	-	TRBJ2-5	TGTGCCAGCAGGCAGGGGAAAGAGACCCAGTACTTC	CASRQGKETQYF
TRBV15	-	-	TRBJ2-7	TGTGCCACCAGCAGGGGGGGTGTAGCCTACGAGCAGTACTTC	CATSRGGVAYEQYF
TRBV5-6	-	once	TRBJ2-2	TGTGCCAGCAGCTTGTCTCCGGAGCCGAACACCGGGGAGCTGTTTTTT	CASSLSPEPNTGELFF
TRBV18	-	-	TRBJ2-2	TGTGCCAGCTCACCACCCGGACAGAACACCGGGGAGCTGTTTTTT	CASSPPGQNTGELFF
TRBV9	-	-	TRBJ2-2	TGTGCCAGCAGCGTAGACAGTAACACCGGGGAGCTGTTTTTT	CASSVDSNTGELFF
TRBV5-4	-	-	TRBJ1-2	TGTGCCAGCAGCTCTGGACTGAACTATGGCTACACCTTC	CASSSGLNYGYTF
TRBV25-1	TRBD2	medium-sized	TRBJ2-2	TGTGCCAGCAGTAAGGGCGGACTAGCAGAGAACACCGGGGAGCTGTTTTTT	CASSKGGLAENTGELFF
TRBV5-6	-	-	TRBJ1-2	TGTGCCAGCAGCGACCCCGGGATGGACTATGGCTACACCTTC	CASSDPGMDYGYTF
TRBV6-5	-	-	TRBJ1-4	TGTGCCAGCACTCCGCGGGGTCTAACTAATGAAAAACTGTTTTTT	CASTPRGLTNEKLFF
TRBV5-6	-	-	TRBJ2-3	TGTGCCAGCAGCTTGGAGGACGGGAGCACAGATACGCAGTATTTT	CASSLEDGSTDTQYF
TRBV5-4	TRBD1	few	TRBJ1-1	TGTGCCAGCAGCTTGGTAGGGACAGGTGAAGCTTTCTTT	CASSLVGTGEAFF
TRBV2	-	-	TRBJ2-3	TGTGCCAGCAGTGAATCCGGGCTGAGCACAGATACGCAGTATTTT	CASSESGLSTDTQYF
TRBV6-1	-	-	TRBJ2-5	TGTGCCAGCAGGCGATTTCGGGAGACCCAGTACTTC	CASRRFRETQYF
TRBV15	TRBD1	-	TRBJ1-5	TGTGCCACCAGCAGCGTCGGGACAGGGGGCGCAGTAGGTAATCAGCCCCAGCATTTT	CATSSVGTGGAVGNQPQHF
TRBV6-4	TRBD1	-	TRBJ2-3	TGTGCCAGCAGTGCCCAGGGGGCAGATACGCAGTATTTT	CASSAQGADTQYF
TRBV4-1	-	-	TRBJ2-7	TGCGCCAGCAGCCCTCGGGGGTGGAACGAGCAGTACTTC	CASSPRGWNEQYF
TRBV9	-	once	TRBJ2-1	TGTGCCAGCAGCGTAGATGGCGGGACTTTGGGCAATGAGCAGTTCTTC	CASSVDGGTLGNEQFF
TRBV5-1	-	-	TRBJ2-5	TGCGCCAGCAGCGGGAGAGGAGGTTGGGTCCCCCAAGAGACCCAGTACTTC	CASSGRGGWVPQETQYF
TRBV11-3	-	-	TRBJ1-3	TGTGCCAGCAGCGGTCAGGGGATCTCTGGAAACACCATATATTTT	CASSGQGISGNTIYF
TRBV6-6	-	-	TRBJ1-1	TGTGCCAGCACCGAGGCCCCCAACACTGAAGCTTTCTTT	CASTEAPNTEAFF
TRBV5-8	-	few	TRBJ2-5	TGTGCCAGCAGCTTGGAGGGGACCCAGTACTTC	CASSLEGTQYF
TRBV10-3	-	few	TRBJ1-1	TGTGCCATCAGTGAGTCGAGGGGGGAAGAAGCTTTCTTT	CAISESRGEEAFF
TRBV7-8	TRBD1	-	TRBJ1-2	TGTGCCAGCAGCGAGGACAGGGTCTATGGCTACACCTTC	CASSEDRVYGYTF
TRBV19	-	once	TRBJ2-7	TGTGCCAGTACTCTAAAGGTGGCTGCTACCTACGAGCAGTACTTC	CASTLKVAATYEQYF
TRBV5-1	-	once	TRBJ2-1	TGCGCCAGCAGCCCGGATAGGGGGGAGAGGGGTGAGCAGTTCTTC	CASSPDRGERGEQFF
TRBV7-2	-	-	TRBJ2-7	TGTGCCAGCAGCTTAGTCGGTGGAGGCTCCTACGAGCAGTACTTC	CASSLVGGGSYEQYF
TRBV18	TRBD2	-	TRBJ2-1	TGTGCCAGCTCGGCGGGAGGGCAGTACAATGAGCAGTTCTTC	CASSAGGQYNEQFF
TRBV6-1	-	-	TRBJ1-3	TGTGCCAGCAGTTCAGGGTACTCTGGAAACACCATATATTTT	CASSSGYSGNTIYF
TRBV6-1	-	few	TRBJ1-5	TGTGCCAGCAGTGAACGTGCCGGATGGGGTAGCAATCAGCCCCAGCATTTT	CASSERAGWGSNQPQHF
TRBV5-4	TRBD1	-	TRBJ2-2	TGTGCCAGCAGGTTGACAGGGGGAAATACCGGGGAGCTGTTTTTT	CASRLTGGNTGELFF
TRBV6-1	-	-	TRBJ2-1	TGTGCCAGTTCAGGGGGGAGCTCCTACAATGAGCAGTTCTTC	CASSGGSSYNEQFF
TRBV7-9	TRBD1	-	TRBJ2-5	TGTGCCAGCAGCCCTAAGGACAGGGGTGGAGAGACCCAGTACTTC	CASSPKDRGGETQYF
TRBV10-3	-	few	TRBJ2-1	TGTGCCATCAGTATCGCGGGCGGGAACGAGCAGTTCTTC	CAISIAGGNEQFF
TRBV18	-	-	TRBJ2-2	TGTGCCAGCTCACCAACTGGGGGCGGTCGGAACACCGGGGAGCTGTTTTTT	CASSPTGGGRNTGELFF